This T cell receptor beta chain was sequenced during a study of OX40 agonist ivuxolimab in advanced cancers. Study summary: Patients with prior anti-PD-1, anti-PD-L1 or anti-CTLA-4 therapy were eligible; 35% to 45% had some. Patients achieving partial responses numbered three: one hepatocellular carcinoma case and two cutaneous melanoma cases. Study-wide results and caveats: Some of the lowest clonal expansion was seen in partial responders at 0.1-3.0 mg/kg. Expanded clones were, on average, more numerous among CD8+ T cells than CD4+.

TCRdb's copy holds only in-frame clones and misses some; the assay was immunoSEQ multiplex PCR. Of some 59,000 clones listed, 70% to 90% are singletons. The V gene lost 5 bases and the J gene lost 6 bases, with 13 bases spanning the gap. The CDR3 loop spans 14 amino acids. Germline V gene lookup returns CDR1 SGHTA and CDR2 FQGTGA. Of note for this clone: Its antigen remains unidentified.

The chain employs TRBV7-3 and TRBJ2-2, with D hard to call. Specimen: CD4+ or CD8+ T cells sorted from blood, collected in a trial of the OX40 agonist ivuxolimab. The receptor comes from an adult with an advanced solid tumor such as melanoma, head and neck, liver or kidney cancer. CDR3 nucleotides: TGTGCCAGCAGCCGCAGCACAACGGCCGGGGAGCTGTTTTTT. Translating it yields CASSRSTTAGELFF.